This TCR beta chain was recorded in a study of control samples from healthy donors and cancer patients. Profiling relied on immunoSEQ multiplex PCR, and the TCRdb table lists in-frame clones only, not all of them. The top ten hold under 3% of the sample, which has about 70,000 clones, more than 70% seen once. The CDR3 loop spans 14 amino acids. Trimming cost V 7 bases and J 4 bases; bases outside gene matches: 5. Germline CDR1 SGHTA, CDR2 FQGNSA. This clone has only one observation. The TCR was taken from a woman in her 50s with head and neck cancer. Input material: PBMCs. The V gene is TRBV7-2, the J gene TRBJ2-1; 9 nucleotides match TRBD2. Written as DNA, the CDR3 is TGTGCCAGCACCCCGACTAGCGGTTACAATGAGCAGTTCTTC. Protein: CASTPTSGYNEQFF.